This TCR beta chain came from a study of CD8 T cells in Susac syndrome (dated by TCRdb to about 2019). The study in broad terms: Repertoire sequencing was used to test whether CD8+ T cell activation and differentiation in Susac syndrome was antigen driven.

RNA was extracted with the RNeasy kit and roughly 0.45 to 1 ug was reverse transcribed using random hexamers. The immunoSEQ multiplex PCR assay, covering 54 Vbeta and 13 Jbeta segments, was used to amplify TCR beta CDR3 regions. PCR amplification bias was corrected by using a synthetic template baseline for primer optimization and computational correction. From the authors' description of their analysis: Only productive sequences were kept, with reads annotated to V, D and J genes according to IMGT and analyzed in immunoSEQ Analyzer. To calculate clonality, Shannon entropy was normalized by log2 of the number of productive unique sequences and then subtracted from one. For each patient and control, public and private clones were evaluated within the 100 most prevalent clones. Clones were defined as Susac-specific when absent from the healthy and MS cohorts, from over a thousand published viral clones and from other ImmuneACCESS disease sequences. TCRdb reprocessing: public reads trimmed at Q25 with fastp, clones called with MiXCR, in-frame beta chains kept. Every distinct CDR3 protein forms one entry, paired with its most common genes and DNA. The V and J calls were not made by the authors but by TCRdb's processing. For this sample the table gives under 200,000 distinct CDR3 sequences, of which just over 90% were detected only once. 0.08% of the sample belongs to the ten largest clones.

Paper-wide results and their limitations: The study acknowledged that relatively few individuals were included in the TCR sequencing and HLA analysis.

High-throughput TCR beta sequencing profiled peripheral blood CD8+ and CD4+ T cells from healthy donors, Susac syndrome patients and multiple sclerosis patients. Healthy donors were age- and sex-matched controls. Bulk CD8+ and CD4+ T cells were purified by magnetic negative isolation, while CD8+ TEMRA cells were enriched using FACS. Blood was drawn into EDTA tubes, processed within 24 hours, and PBMCs were isolated by density gradient centrifugation. PBMCs intended for TCR sequencing were cryopreserved in liquid nitrogen and thawed later in a water bath at 37 degrees C. The sorted or isolated CD4+, CD8+ and CD8+ TEMRA cells had a purity of 90% or higher. As to this clonotype: No cognate antigen has been identified for it. One base away there is no much larger clone; base qualities are not given.

This TCR came from a human donor in good health. The specimen sequenced was CD4+ T cells from PBMCs.

The CDR3 loop reads CASSPHSYNEQFF. The sequenced DNA: TGTGCCAGCAGCCCCCACTCCTACAATGAGCAGTTCTTC. Rearrangement joined TRBV6-5 to TRBJ2-1, with no reliable assignment of the D segment. CDR1 and CDR2, looked up from the germline V gene, are MNHEY and SVGAGI. V loses 6 bases of germline sequence and J loses 0 bases, and the interval between the two ends is 6 bases. The CDR3 contains 13 residues, cysteine and phenylalanine counted. Here the CDR3 DNA is all that survives: 39 bases in frame from base 1.